This TCR beta chain was documented in a study of beta chain features in type 1 diabetes. This clone came up a few times. Since all of the isolated RNA was reverse transcribed, expressed TCRB transcripts were what got sequenced. Data came from immunoSEQ multiplex PCR; TCRdb stores just in-frame clones and leaves some out. This table has hundreds of thousands of clones, around 16% appearing once. This TCR came from a man between 18 and 35 years old in good health. What was sequenced was naive CD4+ T cells from blood.

CDR3 in DNA: TGTGCCTGGGTAACAGGGGGCGGTGGCTACACCTTC. It yields the protein CAWVTGGGGYTF. The chain couples TRBV30 to TRBJ1-2; TRBD1 matches at 9 bases. The CDR3 sequence is 12 residues long. V lost 5 bases and J lost 7; bases outside the gene matches: 5. The germline V gene encodes CDR1 GTSNPN and CDR2 SVGIG (reference sequence).